This is a list of T cell receptor beta chains from one sample in a study of beta chain features in type 1 diabetes. The method was immunoSEQ multiplex PCR; TCRdb's version includes in-frame clones alone and lacks a portion of them. Seen here are hundreds of thousands of clones, more than 12% observed once, and the top ten hold 0.035% to 0.04%. The sample taken for sequencing was naive CD4+ T cells from blood. Receptor source: a man aged 18 to 35 with type 1 diabetes. CDR3s include the opening cysteine and the closing phenylalanine or tryptophan. The order of the fields is J gene, V gene, D gene, clone size, CDR3 protein, CDR3 DNA. D genes are given only for firm matches. A row's size may be missing; if present it is once, few, many or a size class.

TRBJ2-3,TRBV5-1,TRBD2,.,CASSFIGLAGGSTDTQYF,TGCGCCAGCAGCTTCATAGGACTAGCGGGGGGCAGCACAGATACGCAGTATTTT
TRBJ1-3,TRBV7-2,.,.,CASSPRSGNTIYF,TGTGCCAGCAGCCCCAGGTCTGGAAACACCATATATTTT
TRBJ1-2,TRBV7-2,.,few,CASSLAVVNYGYTF,TGTGCCAGCAGCTTAGCTGTGGTTAACTATGGCTACACCTTC
TRBJ2-3,TRBV30,.,few,CAWSHTDTQYF,TGTGCCTGGAGTCACACAGATACGCAGTATTTT
TRBJ2-2,TRBV6-6,.,.,CASRNGGAGELFF,TGTGCCAGCAGGAATGGAGGAGCCGGGGAGCTGTTTTTT
TRBJ2-5,TRBV19,.,.,CASSIVGGAETQYF,TGTGCCAGTAGTATAGTTGGAGGAGCAGAGACCCAGTACTTC
TRBJ2-3,TRBV2,TRBD2,.,CAVSGTSGGRDTQYF,TGTGCCGTCTCCGGGACTAGCGGGGGAAGGGATACGCAGTATTTT
TRBJ1-1,TRBV5-6,.,.,CASSSPGLPNTEAFF,TGTGCCAGCAGCTCACCGGGACTCCCGAACACTGAAGCTTTCTTT
TRBJ2-3,TRBV6-5,.,few,CASSLQFSTDTQYF,TGTGCCAGCAGCCTACAGTTTAGCACAGATACGCAGTATTTT
TRBJ2-1,TRBV9,TRBD2,few,CASSGPGLAGDNEQFF,TGTGCCAGCAGCGGACCGGGACTAGCGGGAGACAATGAGCAGTTCTTC
TRBJ2-1,TRBV28,TRBD1,few,CASSSGTGVYNEQFF,TGTGCCAGCAGTTCCGGGACAGGGGTTTACAATGAGCAGTTCTTC
TRBJ2-7,TRBV25-1,.,.,CASSDHYEQYF,TGTGCCAGCAGTGACCACTACGAGCAGTACTTC
TRBJ2-7,TRBV5-1,.,.,CASSPTGTVLHEQYF,TGCGCCAGCAGCCCGACCGGGACTGTCCTCCACGAGCAGTACTTC
TRBJ2-7,TRBV29-1,TRBD1,few,CSVRKGARGYEQYF,TGCAGCGTTCGAAAGGGGGCCAGGGGCTACGAGCAGTACTTC
TRBJ2-1,TRBV6-5,TRBD2,.,CASSYFIAGAEQFF,TGTGCCAGCAGTTATTTCATAGCGGGGGCGGAGCAGTTCTTC
TRBJ2-6,TRBV10-3,.,.,CARRESGANVLTF,TGTGCCCGAAGGGAATCTGGGGCCAACGTCCTGACTTTC
TRBJ2-1,TRBV7-2,.,few,CASSLAGQHYNEQFF,TGTGCCAGCAGCTTAGCAGGACAGCACTACAATGAGCAGTTCTTC
TRBJ2-5,TRBV5-1,.,.,CASSLSGLKETQYF,TGCGCCAGCAGCTTGTCAGGGTTGAAAGAGACCCAGTACTTC
TRBJ2-3,TRBV30,TRBD2,.,CAWSVRGGGADTQYF,TGTGCCTGGAGTGTTCGGGGCGGGGGAGCAGATACGCAGTATTTT
TRBJ2-7,TRBV7-2,TRBD1,.,CASSPHDRDLYEQYF,TGTGCCAGCAGCCCACATGACAGGGATTTATACGAGCAGTACTTC
TRBJ1-6,TRBV27,.,.,CASSLWAQESSPLHF,TGTGCCAGCAGTTTATGGGCCCAAGAGTCGTCACCCCTCCACTTT
TRBJ1-2,TRBV19,.,.,CASTQDSGYEGYTF,TGTGCCAGTACTCAGGACAGTGGGTATGAAGGCTACACCTTC